This TCR beta chain was recorded in a study of cytomegalovirus exposure and HLA in healthy donors. As for the study in general: Early release data held 85 million to 95 million unique TCRs from HLA-typed donors.

The ends lost 1 base at V and 6 bases at J; junction bases unmatched: 6. Germline values: CDR1 SGHTA, CDR2 FQGTGA. The CDR3 runs 16 residues. Vbeta (60) and Jbeta (13) primers were used in the PCR. The repertoire was sequenced with immunoSEQ multiplex PCR; TCRdb's copy has only in-frame clones and lacks some. Of fewer than 350,000 clones in the sample, roughly 89% were seen once. The sequence derives from a woman aged 18-29 years in good health and CMV-seronegative. The chain recombines TRBV7-3 with TRBJ2-3; TRBD2 agrees at 11 bases. The sequencing sample was made of PBMCs. CDR3 residues: CASSLSSSGGFDTQYF. The CDR3 bases are TGTGCCAGCAGCTTAAGCTCTAGCGGGGGGTTCGATACGCAGTATTTT.